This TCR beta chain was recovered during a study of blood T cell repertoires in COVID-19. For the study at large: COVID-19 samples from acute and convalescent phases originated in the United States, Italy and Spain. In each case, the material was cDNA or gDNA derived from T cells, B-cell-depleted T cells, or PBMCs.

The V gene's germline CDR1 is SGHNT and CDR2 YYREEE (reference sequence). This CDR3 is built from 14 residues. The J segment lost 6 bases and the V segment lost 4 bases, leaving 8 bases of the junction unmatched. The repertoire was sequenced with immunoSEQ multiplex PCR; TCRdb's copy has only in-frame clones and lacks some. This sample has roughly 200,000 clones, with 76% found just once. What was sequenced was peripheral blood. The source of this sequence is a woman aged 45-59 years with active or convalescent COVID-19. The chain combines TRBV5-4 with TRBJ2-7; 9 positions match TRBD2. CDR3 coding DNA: TGTGCCAGCAGCCCAGGGACTAGCTTCTCCGAGCAGTACTTC. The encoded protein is CASSPGTSFSEQYF.